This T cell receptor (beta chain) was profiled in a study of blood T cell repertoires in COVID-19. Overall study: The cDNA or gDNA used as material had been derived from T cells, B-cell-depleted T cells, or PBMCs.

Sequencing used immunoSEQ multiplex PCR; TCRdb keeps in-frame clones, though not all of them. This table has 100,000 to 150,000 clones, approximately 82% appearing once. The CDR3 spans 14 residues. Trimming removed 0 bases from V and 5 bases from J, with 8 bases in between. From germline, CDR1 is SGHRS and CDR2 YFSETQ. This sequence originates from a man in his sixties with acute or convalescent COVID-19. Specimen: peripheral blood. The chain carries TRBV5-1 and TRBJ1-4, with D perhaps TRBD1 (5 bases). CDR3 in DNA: TGCGCCAGCAGCTTGGACAGGCAGAATGAAAAACTGTTTTTT. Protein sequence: CASSLDRQNEKLFF.